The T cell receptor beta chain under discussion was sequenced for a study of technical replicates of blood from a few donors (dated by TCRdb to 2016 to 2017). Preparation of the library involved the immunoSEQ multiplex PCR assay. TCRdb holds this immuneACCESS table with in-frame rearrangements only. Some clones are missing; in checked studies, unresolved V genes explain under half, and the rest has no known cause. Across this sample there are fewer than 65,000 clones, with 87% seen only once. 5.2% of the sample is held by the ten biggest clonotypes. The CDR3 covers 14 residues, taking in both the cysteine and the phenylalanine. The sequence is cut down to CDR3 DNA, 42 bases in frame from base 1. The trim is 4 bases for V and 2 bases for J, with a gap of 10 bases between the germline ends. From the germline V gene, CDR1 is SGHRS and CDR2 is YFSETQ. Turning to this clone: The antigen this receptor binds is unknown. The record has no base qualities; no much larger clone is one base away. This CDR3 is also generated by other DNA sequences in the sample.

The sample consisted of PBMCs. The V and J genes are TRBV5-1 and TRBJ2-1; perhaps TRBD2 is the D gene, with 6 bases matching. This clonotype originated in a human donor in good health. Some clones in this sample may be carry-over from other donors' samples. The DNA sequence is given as TGCGCCAGCAGCGGTAGCGGCGCCTACAATGAGCAGTTCTTC. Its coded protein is CASSGSGAYNEQFF.